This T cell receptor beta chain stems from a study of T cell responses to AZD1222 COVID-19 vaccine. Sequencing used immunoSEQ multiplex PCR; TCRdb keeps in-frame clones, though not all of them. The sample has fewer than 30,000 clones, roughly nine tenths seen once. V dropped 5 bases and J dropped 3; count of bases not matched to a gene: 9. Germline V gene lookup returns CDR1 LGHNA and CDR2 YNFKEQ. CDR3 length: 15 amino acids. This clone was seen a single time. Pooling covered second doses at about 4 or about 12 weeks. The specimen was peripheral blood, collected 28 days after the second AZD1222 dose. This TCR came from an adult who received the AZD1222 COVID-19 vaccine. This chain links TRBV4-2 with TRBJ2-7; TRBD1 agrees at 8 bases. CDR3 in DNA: TGTGCCAGCAGCGCCTTGGGACAGGATGGCTACGAGCAGTACTTC. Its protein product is CASSALGQDGYEQYF.